A single sample gave rise to the 6 T cell receptor beta chains below, sequenced in a study of CXCR3-negative and CXCR3-positive naive CD8 T cells. Study observations and caveats: Naive cells that were CXCR3-positive had more hydrophobic TRB CDR3s (compared with CXCR3-negative naive cells).

The TRB cDNA libraries were prepared by 5' RACE with UMI labels. Using the 5' RACE reads, TCRdb records one entry per CDR3 protein without DNA. This table holds about 150,000 distinct CDR3 sequences. Which antigens these TCRs recognize remains unknown. Sequencing used naive CXCR3+ CD8+ T cells from blood. Described subset: CD45RO-CCR7+CD27+CD95- naive CD8+ T cells expressing CXCR3 (TNR3+). The receptors here all came from a human donor in good health. Some clones in this sample may be carry-over from other donors' samples.

V and J are TRBV5-1 and TRBJ2-5; TCRdb reports TRBD1, a call that lacks DNA to check it against. The CDR3 runs 15 residues. Germline CDR1 reads SGHRS; CDR2 reads YFSETQ. CDR3 residues: CASSLEGSPGETQYF. Supplemented by reference TRBV5-1 and TRBJ2-5, the full variable domain reads KAGVTQTPRYLIKTRGQQVTLSCSPISGHRSVSWYQQTPGQGLQFLFEYFSETQRNKGNFPGRFSGRQFSNSRSEMNVSTLELGDSALYLCASSLEGSPGETQYFGPGTRLLVL.

The chain has TRBV28 and TRBJ1-1; TCRdb's assignment of TRBD1 cannot be checked, as there is no DNA. CDR1 is MDHEN and CDR2 is SYDVKM in the germline V gene. This CDR3 region has 13 residues. CDR3 amino acids: CASKTQGSTEAFF.

This CDR3 is CASSQAGLAEQYF. V is TRBV4-3 and J is TRBJ2-7; TCRdb's D gene call, TRBD2, goes unchecked for lack of DNA. In germline, CDR1 is LGHNA, CDR2 YSLEER. The CDR3 is 13 amino acids.

V is TRBV19 and J is TRBJ1-5; there is no DNA to check the TCRdb D call of TRBD1. CDR1 LNHDA and CDR2 SQIVND come from the germline V gene (reference sequence). The CDR3 is 18 amino acids. CDR3 amino acids: CASRQGARGEFSNQPQHF.

The gene calls are TRBV7-3 and TRBJ1-2. Germline CDR1 SGHTA, CDR2 FQGTGA. This CDR3 has 15 residues. CDR3 loop: CASTLSPRFRYGYTF.

The CDR3 is CASSFIQETQETQYF. The J gene is TRBJ2-5, the V gene TRBV7-9; no DNA is available, so the TRBD1 call from TCRdb remains unchecked. The CDR3 spans 15 residues. Germline assignment: CDR1 SEHNR and CDR2 FQNEAQ (reference sequence).